These T cell receptor beta chains were read from a single sample in a study of beta chain features in type 1 diabetes. Clones were sequenced by immunoSEQ multiplex PCR, and TCRdb holds only the in-frame ones, with some missing. The sample gives around 500,000 clones, roughly 31% of which show up once; 0.06% to 0.07% is in the top ten. Material for sequencing was naive CD4+ T cells from blood. The origin of the receptors is a man between 18 and 35 years old in good health. Each CDR3 is given with its conserved first and last residue. A D gene is named only where the DNA matches it firmly. Size is stated for part of the rows, as once, few or many counts, or as a class when the clone is expanded.

v_gene	d_gene	j_gene	abundance	CDR3aa	CDR3nt
TRBV10-3	TRBD1	TRBJ1-1	-	CAIRQGSGLNTEAFF	TGTGCCATAAGACAGGGGTCTGGTTTGAACACTGAAGCTTTCTTT
TRBV27	-	TRBJ1-3	-	CASSPYGQGGNTIYF	TGTGCCAGCAGTCCATACGGGCAGGGAGGAAACACCATATATTTT
TRBV30	-	TRBJ2-2	-	CAWGTGWLAGELFF	TGTGCCTGGGGAACAGGGTGGCTCGCCGGGGAGCTGTTTTTT
TRBV9	-	TRBJ2-7	-	CASSRSTLYHEQYF	TGTGCCAGCAGCCGGTCGACACTGTACCACGAGCAGTACTTC
TRBV18	-	TRBJ2-1	few	CASSPSNEQFF	TGTGCCAGCTCACCGTCTAATGAGCAGTTCTTC
TRBV5-1	TRBD2	TRBJ2-3	few	CASSLAGLAGFTDTQYF	TGCGCCAGCAGCTTGGCAGGGCTAGCGGGATTCACAGATACGCAGTATTTT
TRBV25-1	-	TRBJ2-3	-	CASSELGHSTDTQYF	TGTGCCAGCAGTGAATTAGGACACTCCACAGATACGCAGTATTTT
TRBV29-1	TRBD2	TRBJ2-2	-	CSVELAESITGELFF	TGCAGCGTTGAACTAGCGGAGTCAATCACCGGGGAGCTGTTTTTT
TRBV30	-	TRBJ1-2	-	CAWSPRRDYGYTF	TGTGCCTGGAGTCCGAGGAGGGACTATGGCTACACCTTC
TRBV5-1	-	TRBJ2-1	-	CASSLAGEQFF	TGCGCCAGCAGCTTGGCCGGTGAGCAGTTCTTC
TRBV19	-	TRBJ1-2	few	CASSVREYGYTF	TGTGCCAGTAGTGTCAGGGAGTATGGCTACACCTTC
TRBV29-1	-	TRBJ1-2	-	CSVVDAQGPLTHGYTF	TGCAGCGTTGTAGATGCGCAGGGCCCTTTGACCCATGGCTACACCTTC
TRBV5-4	TRBD2	TRBJ2-2	-	CASSLAAGAATGELFF	TGTGCCAGCAGCTTGGCAGCGGGAGCCGCCACCGGGGAGCTGTTTTTT
TRBV7-2	TRBD1	TRBJ2-4	-	CASSGQINIQYF	TGTGCCAGCTCGGGACAGATAAACATTCAGTACTTC
TRBV30	TRBD2	TRBJ2-2	-	CAWSGLAGPTGELFF	TGTGCCTGGAGTGGACTAGCGGGTCCCACCGGGGAGCTGTTTTTT
TRBV20-1	-	TRBJ1-1	-	CSARRNEAFF	TGCAGTGCTAGACGGAATGAAGCTTTCTTT
TRBV30	-	TRBJ2-3	-	CAWSGERRGADTQYF	TGTGCCTGGAGTGGTGAGCGGCGTGGGGCAGATACGCAGTATTTT
TRBV4-2	TRBD2	TRBJ2-5	-	CASSLGLGQETQYF	TGTGCCAGCAGCCTCGGACTAGGGCAAGAGACCCAGTACTTC
TRBV5-1	-	TRBJ2-3	-	CASKIWDGSDTQYF	TGCGCCAGCAAGATATGGGACGGCAGTGATACGCAGTATTTT
TRBV7-2	-	TRBJ2-4	-	CASRLGQSGTYTAKNIQYF	TGTGCCAGCAGGCTTGGACAGTCCGGCACGTATACGGCCAAAAACATTCAGTACTTC
TRBV5-1	-	TRBJ2-1	few	CASSLALEQFF	TGCGCCAGCAGCTTGGCCCTTGAGCAGTTCTTC
TRBV6-1	TRBD1	TRBJ1-5	-	CASRATGGNQPQHF	TGTGCCAGCAGGGCGACAGGGGGCAATCAGCCCCAGCATTTT
TRBV7-2	TRBD2	TRBJ2-1	-	CASSLTAGGNEQFF	TGTGCCAGCAGCTTAACGGCGGGAGGGAATGAGCAGTTCTTC
TRBV30	TRBD2	TRBJ2-7	-	CAWSVMASGNYEQYF	TGTGCCTGGAGTGTAATGGCTAGCGGGAACTACGAGCAGTACTTC
TRBV7-3	-	TRBJ2-1	-	CASGPSGDEQFF	TGTGCCAGCGGTCCCTCAGGGGATGAGCAGTTCTTC
TRBV7-9	-	TRBJ2-7	-	CASSHQTWTRDDEQYF	TGTGCCAGCAGCCACCAGACATGGACGAGAGACGACGAGCAGTACTTC
TRBV7-2	TRBD2	TRBJ2-7	few	CASSPGLAIGYEQYF	TGTGCCAGCAGCCCCGGACTAGCCATCGGCTACGAGCAGTACTTC
TRBV5-1	-	TRBJ1-4	-	CASSQDQKLFF	TGCGCCAGCAGCCAGGACCAAAAACTGTTTTTT
TRBV28	-	TRBJ2-7	few	CASTGAAIYEQYF	TGTGCCAGCACTGGGGCAGCTATCTACGAGCAGTACTTC
TRBV30	-	TRBJ1-2	few	CAWTVNYYGYTF	TGTGCCTGGACGGTCAATTACTATGGCTACACCTTC
TRBV28	-	TRBJ1-2	-	CASRQGANYGYTF	TGTGCCAGCAGACAAGGGGCCAACTATGGCTACACCTTC
TRBV20-1	TRBD1	TRBJ2-7	-	CSAFRGPEQYF	TGCAGTGCTTTCAGGGGGCCCGAGCAGTACTTC
TRBV6-1	TRBD2	TRBJ2-7	once	CASSTSGGIYEQYF	TGTGCCAGCAGTACTAGCGGGGGAATCTACGAGCAGTACTTC
TRBV25-1	TRBD1	TRBJ1-4	-	CASRPETGSSREKLFF	TGTGCCAGCAGACCCGAGACAGGGAGTAGTAGGGAAAAACTGTTTTTT
TRBV30	-	TRBJ2-7	-	CAWRVGNSYEQYF	TGTGCCTGGAGGGTGGGCAACTCCTACGAGCAGTACTTC
TRBV30	-	TRBJ1-5	-	CAWSYRGNQPQHF	TGTGCCTGGAGTTACAGGGGCAATCAGCCCCAGCATTTT